Presented here are 14 T cell receptor beta chains from one specimen sequenced in a study of OX40 agonist ivuxolimab in advanced cancers. Receptors were amplified or captured by the immunoSEQ multiplex PCR assay. The clones in this table, taken by TCRdb from immuneACCESS, are in-frame only. Not every clone is retained; where verified, under half of the shortfall comes from an unresolved V gene, and the cause of the rest is unknown. Present in this sample are approximately 60,000 clones, over 60% of which were seen just once. Of the sample, roughly 6.3% falls within the top ten clones. The source material was CD4+ or CD8+ T cells sorted from blood, sampled in a trial of the OX40 agonist ivuxolimab. The receptors stem from an adult with an advanced solid tumor such as melanoma, head and neck, liver or kidney cancer.

This clone showed up just once. This chain uses TRBV5-4 with TRBJ1-1, with D possibly being TRBD1 (5 bases). The CDR3 sequence is 13 residues long. V lost 2 bases, J lost 1 base, and 6 bases lay in between. The germline gives CDR1 SGHNT, CDR2 YYREEE (reference sequence). This chain's CDR3 is CASSFGQNTEAFF. CDR3 coding DNA: TGTGCCAGCAGCTTTGGACAGAACACTGAAGCTTTCTTT.

The table lists this clone with a few counts. The chain carries TRBV7-2 and TRBJ2-7, with D possibly called TRBD1 or TRBD2 (5 bases each). Germline V gene lookup returns CDR1 SGHTA and CDR2 FQGNSA. V was pared by 5 bases and J by 3 bases, with 11 bases between. There are 13 residues in the CDR3. The CDR3 reads CASSPRDHYEQYF. The CDR3 bases are TGTGCCAGCAGCCCCCGGGACCACTACGAGCAGTACTTC.

The chain combines TRBV15 with TRBJ2-1; unclear D gene. The CDR3 has 11 residues. Trimming pared 8 bases from V and 4 bases from J, leaving 6 bases between. Germline V lookup: CDR1 LNHNV, CDR2 YYDKDF (reference sequence). The CDR3 DNA reads as TGTGCCACCGCGACATACAATGAGCAGTTCTTC. It specifies CATATYNEQFF.

The chain recombines TRBV13 with TRBJ1-2; D perhaps matches TRBD1 (6 bases). The germline V gene encodes CDR1 PRHDT and CDR2 FYEKMQ (reference sequence). This CDR3 region has 14 residues. Trimming cost V 2 bases and J 3 bases, with 10 bases left between them. As DNA, the CDR3 is TGTGCCAGCAGCTTAATTTCAGGGGACTATGGCTACACCTTC. As protein: CASSLISGDYGYTF.

The chain couples TRBV18 to TRBJ2-3; no firm D call. CDR1 is KGHSH and CDR2 is LQKENI in the germline V gene. The length of the CDR3 is 11 residues. V shed 6 bases and J shed 2 bases, with 3 bases lying between them. CDR3 protein: CASSPTDTQYF. The CDR3 coding sequence is TGTGCCAGCTCCCCCACAGATACGCAGTATTTT.

This clone was observed a few times. The V gene is TRBV19, the J gene TRBJ1-1, with a possible D match to TRBD1 (6 bases). Germline loops: CDR1 LNHDA, CDR2 SQIVND (reference sequence). V was trimmed by 7 bases and J by 10 bases, leaving 16 bases between them. This CDR3 spans 12 amino acids. CDR3 loop: CASIGLGARAFF. The CDR3 nucleotides are TGTGCCAGTATTGGGCTGGGGGCGCGAGCTTTCTTT.

This clone turned up a few times. The chain is built from TRBV6-5 and TRBJ2-7, with TRBD2 identical over 9 bases. The CDR3 has 15 amino acids. The germline CDR1 and CDR2 sequences are MNHEY and SVGAGI. The trim removed 4 bases at V and 2 bases at J, leaving 6 bases unmatched. The CDR3 nucleotides read TGTGCCAGCAGTTTGAATAGCGGGAGTACCTACGAGCAGTACTTC. Its protein product is CASSLNSGSTYEQYF.

On this clone itself: The sample carries other DNA sequences with the same CDR3. The chain employs TRBV29-1 and TRBJ2-7; unclear D gene. In germline, CDR1 is SQVTM, CDR2 ANQGSEA. This CDR3 is built from 12 residues. With 5 bases removed from V and 2 bases from J, the gap between germline ends came to 10 bases. The CDR3 is CSVSDHPYEQYF. DNA for the CDR3: TGCAGCGTTTCTGACCACCCCTACGAGCAGTACTTC.

The chain recombines TRBV14 with TRBJ2-5; D is possibly TRBD1 or TRBD2 (6 bases each). This CDR3 has 14 residues. V was trimmed by 2 bases and J by 5 bases, leaving 12 bases between them. CDR1 is SGHDN and CDR2 is FVKESK in the germline V gene. Here the CDR3 reads CASSQRRGPETQYF. DNA of the CDR3: TGTGCCAGCAGCCAAAGACGGGGGCCGGAGACCCAGTACTTC.

This clone showed up just a few times. The chain joins TRBV11-2 to TRBJ1-1; TRBD1 matches at 7 bases. CDR1 and CDR2 (germline): SGHAT, FQNNGV. V lost 3 bases to trimming and J lost 4 bases; unmatched junction nucleotides: 5. The CDR3 runs to 14 residues. The CDR3: CASSFGGGVTEAFF. In DNA form, the CDR3 reads TGTGCCAGCAGCTTCGGAGGGGGCGTCACTGAAGCTTTCTTT.

The chain has TRBV27 and TRBJ1-1, with 7 bases fitting TRBD1. This CDR3 has 16 residues. Germline CDR1 MNHEY, CDR2 SMNVEV (reference sequence). The V segment lost 3 bases and the J segment 1 base; nucleotides outside the gene matches: 8. CDR3 loop: CASSLKGARGNTEAFF. In nucleotides, the CDR3 is TGTGCCAGCAGTTTGAAGGGGGCTAGAGGGAACACTGAAGCTTTCTTT.

The V call is TRBV19, the J call TRBJ2-5; D may match TRBD1 or TRBD2 (6 bases each). CDR3 size: 13 residues. V was pared by 5 bases and J by 5 bases, with 12 bases between. In germline, CDR1 is LNHDA, CDR2 SQIVND (reference sequence). The CDR3 nucleotides read TGTGCCAGTAGTCCCGAGGGGGGCGAGACCCAGTACTTC. This gives the protein CASSPEGGETQYF.

J is TRBJ2-7 and V is TRBV20-1, with unresolved D. Deletions cut 3 bases from V and 9 bases from J, with 12 bases between. The CDR3 is 11 residues long. The germline V gene has CDR1 DFQATT and CDR2 SNEGSKA (reference sequence). DNA for the CDR3: TGCAGTGCTAGGGTTGGACCCTCGCAGTACTTC. Residues: CSARVGPSQYF.

This rearrangement joins TRBV7-2 to TRBJ1-1; 9 bases map to TRBD1. This CDR3 is 14 amino acids long. V trimming: 4 bases; J trimming: 10 bases; junction bases outside the gene matches: 10. Germline V CDR1 and CDR2: SGHTA, FQGNSA. In DNA form, the CDR3 reads TGTGCCAGCAGCTCCCGGACAGGGGTCGGGGGAGCTTTCTTT. It is translated as CASSSRTGVGGAFF.